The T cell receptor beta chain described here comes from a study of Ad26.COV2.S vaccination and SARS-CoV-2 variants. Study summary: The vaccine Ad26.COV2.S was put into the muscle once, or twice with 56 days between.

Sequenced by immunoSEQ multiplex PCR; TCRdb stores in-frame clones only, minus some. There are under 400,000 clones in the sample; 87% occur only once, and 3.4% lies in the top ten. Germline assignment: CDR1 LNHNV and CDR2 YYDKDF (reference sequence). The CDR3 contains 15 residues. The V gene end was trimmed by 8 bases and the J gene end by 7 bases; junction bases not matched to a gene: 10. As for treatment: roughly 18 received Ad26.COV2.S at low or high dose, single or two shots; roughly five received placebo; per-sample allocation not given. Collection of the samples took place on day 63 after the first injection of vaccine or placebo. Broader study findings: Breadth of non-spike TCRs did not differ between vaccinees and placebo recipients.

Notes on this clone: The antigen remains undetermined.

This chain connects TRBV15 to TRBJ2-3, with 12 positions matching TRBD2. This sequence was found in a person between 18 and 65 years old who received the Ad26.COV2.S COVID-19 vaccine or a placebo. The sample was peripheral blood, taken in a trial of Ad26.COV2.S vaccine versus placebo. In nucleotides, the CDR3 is TGTGCCACCTTTCAACTAGCGGGGGGCCAAAATACGCAGTATTTT. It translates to CATFQLAGGQNTQYF.